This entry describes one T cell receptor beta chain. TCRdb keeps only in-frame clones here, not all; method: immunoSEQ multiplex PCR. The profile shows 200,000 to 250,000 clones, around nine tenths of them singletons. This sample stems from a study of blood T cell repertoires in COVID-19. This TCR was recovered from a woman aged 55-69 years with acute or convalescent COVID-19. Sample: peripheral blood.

In nucleotides, the CDR3 is TGTGCCAGCAGCTTTTATGGACAGCAAGAGACCCAGTACTTC. Translation: CASSFYGQQETQYF. The chain is built from TRBV7-9 and TRBJ2-5; perhaps TRBD1 as D (6 bases). This CDR3 region has 14 residues. Trimming pared 3 bases from V and 2 bases from J, leaving 10 bases between. Germline V CDR1 and CDR2: SEHNR, FQNEAQ (reference sequence). Full variable domain (outside the CDR3, taken from reference TRBV7-9 and TRBJ2-5): DTGVSQNPRHKITKRGQNVTFRCDPISEHNRLYWYRQTLGQGPEFLTYFQNEAQLEKSRLLSDRFSAERPKGSFSTLEIQRTEQGDSAMYLCASSFYGQQETQYFGPGTRLLVL.